This is a list of T cell receptor beta chains from one sample in a study of cytomegalovirus exposure and HLA in healthy donors. Here immunoSEQ multiplex PCR was the method, and the copy in TCRdb shows in-frame clones only, minus some. The sample lists about 150,000 clones; roughly 80% were seen once. Sequencing input: PBMCs. The origin of the receptors is a man younger than 30 in good health and CMV-seropositive. Both conserved end residues are part of each CDR3. Fields, in order: V gene, J gene, CDR3 protein.

TRBV19,TRBJ2-5,CASSMRGRSETQYF
TRBV7-9,TRBJ1-1,CASSLVSGTPSREAFF
TRBV6-1,TRBJ2-1,CASGPQGGYYNEQFF
TRBV6-5,TRBJ1-4,CASRQIANEKLFF
TRBV5-1,TRBJ2-2,CASSLTHSTVNTGELFF
TRBV30,TRBJ1-1,CAWSASVSTEAFF
TRBV30,TRBJ2-7,CAWSPAYEQYF
TRBV5-5,TRBJ1-1,CASTDRVTNTEAFF
TRBV7-3,TRBJ2-3,CASSLTGHSTDTQYF
TRBV19,TRBJ1-2,CASSKQTAGAYGYTF
TRBV19,TRBJ2-7,CASSPQLSGMISYEQYF
TRBV13,TRBJ2-7,CAAGRAYEQYF
TRBV7-9,TRBJ1-1,CASSLGTLGTAFF
TRBV7-8,TRBJ2-5,CASSLVSRGPETQYF
TRBV28,TRBJ2-1,CASRNPKLANGEYNEQFF
TRBV13,TRBJ1-2,CASSTGQGGGYTF
TRBV9,TRBJ1-1,CASSVVEIGGGMNTEAFF
TRBV7-8,TRBJ2-7,CASSSGTSSFYEQYF
TRBV5-4,TRBJ2-7,CASSHLPRLAGSYEQYF